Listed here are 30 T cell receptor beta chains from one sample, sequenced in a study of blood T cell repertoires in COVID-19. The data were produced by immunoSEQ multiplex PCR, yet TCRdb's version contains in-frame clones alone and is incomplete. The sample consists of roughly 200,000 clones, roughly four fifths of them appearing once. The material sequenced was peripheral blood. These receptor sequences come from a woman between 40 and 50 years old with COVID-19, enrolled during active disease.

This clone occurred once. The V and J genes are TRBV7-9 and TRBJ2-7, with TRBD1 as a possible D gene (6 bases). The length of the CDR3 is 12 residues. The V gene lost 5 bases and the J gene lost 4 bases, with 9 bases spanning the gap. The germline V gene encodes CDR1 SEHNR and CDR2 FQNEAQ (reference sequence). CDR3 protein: CASSMDSYEQYF. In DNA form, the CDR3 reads TGTGCCAGCAGCATGGACAGTTACGAGCAGTACTTC.

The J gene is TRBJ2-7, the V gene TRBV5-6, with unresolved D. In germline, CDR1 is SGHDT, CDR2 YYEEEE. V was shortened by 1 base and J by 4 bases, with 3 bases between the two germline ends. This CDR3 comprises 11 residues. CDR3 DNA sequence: TGTGCCAGCAGCTTGCGGTACGAGCAGTACTTC. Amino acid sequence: CASSLRYEQYF.

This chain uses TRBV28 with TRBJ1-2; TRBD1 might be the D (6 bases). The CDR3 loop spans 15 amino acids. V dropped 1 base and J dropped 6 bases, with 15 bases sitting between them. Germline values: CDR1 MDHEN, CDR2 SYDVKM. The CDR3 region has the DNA TGTGCCAGCAGTTTATCGGGGCAGGGGTCCCATGGCTACACCTTC. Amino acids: CASSLSGQGSHGYTF.

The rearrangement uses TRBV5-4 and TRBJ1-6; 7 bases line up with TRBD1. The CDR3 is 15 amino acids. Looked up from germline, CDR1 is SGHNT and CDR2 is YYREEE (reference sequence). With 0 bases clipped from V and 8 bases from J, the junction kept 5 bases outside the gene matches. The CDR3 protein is CASSLVQGVDSPLHF. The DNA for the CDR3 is TGTGCCAGCAGCTTGGTTCAGGGGGTGGATTCACCCCTCCACTTT.

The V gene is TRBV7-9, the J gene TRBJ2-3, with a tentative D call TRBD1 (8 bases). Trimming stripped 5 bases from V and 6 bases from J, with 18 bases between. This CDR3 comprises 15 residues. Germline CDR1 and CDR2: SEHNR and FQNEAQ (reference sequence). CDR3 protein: CASSTTGAGVDTQYF. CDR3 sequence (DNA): TGTGCCAGCAGCACGACAGGGGCGGGGGTCGATACGCAGTATTTT.

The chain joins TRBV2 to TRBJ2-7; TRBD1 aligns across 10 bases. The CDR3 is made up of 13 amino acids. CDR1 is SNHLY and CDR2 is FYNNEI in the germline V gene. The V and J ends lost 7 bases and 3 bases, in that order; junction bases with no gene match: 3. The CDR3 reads CASTGDRGYEQYF. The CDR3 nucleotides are TGTGCCAGCACCGGGGACAGGGGCTACGAGCAGTACTTC.

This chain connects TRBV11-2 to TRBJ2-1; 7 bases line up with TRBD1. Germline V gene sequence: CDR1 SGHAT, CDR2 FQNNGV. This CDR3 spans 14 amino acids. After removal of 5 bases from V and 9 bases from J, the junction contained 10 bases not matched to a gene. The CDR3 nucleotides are TGTGCCAGCAGCCCAGGGGACAGCATTGGTGAGCAGTTCTTC. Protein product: CASSPGDSIGEQFF. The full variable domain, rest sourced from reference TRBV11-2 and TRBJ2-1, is EAGVAQSPRYKIIEKRQSVAFWCNPISGHATLYWYQQILGQGPKLLIQFQNNGVVDDSQLPKDRFSAERLKGVDSTLKIQPAKLEDSAVYLCASSPGDSIGEQFFGPGTRLTVL.

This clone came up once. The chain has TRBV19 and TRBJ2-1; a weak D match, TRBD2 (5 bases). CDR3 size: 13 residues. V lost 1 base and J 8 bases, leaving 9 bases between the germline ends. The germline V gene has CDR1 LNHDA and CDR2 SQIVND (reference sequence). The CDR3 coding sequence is TGTGCCAGTAGTATAGTGGGAGCGGATGAGCAGTTCTTC. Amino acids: CASSIVGADEQFF. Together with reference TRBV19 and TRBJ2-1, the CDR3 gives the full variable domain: DGGITQSPKYLFRKEGQNVTLSCEQNLNHDAMYWYRQDPGQGLRLIYYSQIVNDFQKGDIAEGYSVSREKKESFPLTVTSAQKNPTAFYLCASSIVGADEQFFGPGTRLTVL.

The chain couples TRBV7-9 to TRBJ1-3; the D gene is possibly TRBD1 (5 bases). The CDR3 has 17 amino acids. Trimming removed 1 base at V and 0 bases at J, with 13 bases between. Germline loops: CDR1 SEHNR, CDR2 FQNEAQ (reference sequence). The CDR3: CASSLGGVALSGNTIYF. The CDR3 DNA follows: TGTGCCAGCAGCTTAGGGGGCGTCGCTCTCTCTGGAAACACCATATATTTT. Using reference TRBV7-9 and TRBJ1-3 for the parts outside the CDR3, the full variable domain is DTGVSQNPRHKITKRGQNVTFRCDPISEHNRLYWYRQTLGQGPEFLTYFQNEAQLEKSRLLSDRFSAERPKGSFSTLEIQRTEQGDSAMYLCASSLGGVALSGNTIYFGEGSWLTVV.

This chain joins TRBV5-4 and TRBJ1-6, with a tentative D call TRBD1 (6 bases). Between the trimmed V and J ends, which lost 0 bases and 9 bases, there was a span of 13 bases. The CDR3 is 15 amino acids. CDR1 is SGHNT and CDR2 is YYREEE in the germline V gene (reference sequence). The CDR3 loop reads CASSLAGGHSSPLHF. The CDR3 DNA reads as TGTGCCAGCAGCTTGGCGGGGGGGCATAGTTCACCCCTCCACTTT.

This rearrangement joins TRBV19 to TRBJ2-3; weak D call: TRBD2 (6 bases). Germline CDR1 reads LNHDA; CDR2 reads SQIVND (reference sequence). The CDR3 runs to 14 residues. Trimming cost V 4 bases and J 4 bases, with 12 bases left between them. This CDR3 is CASSTTASADTQYF. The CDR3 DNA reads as TGTGCCAGTAGTACGACAGCTAGCGCAGATACGCAGTATTTT.

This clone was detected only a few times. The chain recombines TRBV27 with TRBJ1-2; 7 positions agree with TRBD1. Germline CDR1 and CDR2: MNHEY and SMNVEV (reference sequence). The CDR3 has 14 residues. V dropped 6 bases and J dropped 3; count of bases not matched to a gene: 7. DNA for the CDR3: TGTGCCAGCAGAAAACAGGGGTACGACTATGGCTACACCTTC. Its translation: CASRKQGYDYGYTF.

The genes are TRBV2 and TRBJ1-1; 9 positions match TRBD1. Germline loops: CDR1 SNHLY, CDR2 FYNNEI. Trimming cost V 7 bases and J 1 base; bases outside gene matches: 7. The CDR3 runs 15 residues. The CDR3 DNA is TGTGCCAGCAAGCTTACGGACAGGGGGAACACTGAAGCTTTCTTT. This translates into CASKLTDRGNTEAFF.

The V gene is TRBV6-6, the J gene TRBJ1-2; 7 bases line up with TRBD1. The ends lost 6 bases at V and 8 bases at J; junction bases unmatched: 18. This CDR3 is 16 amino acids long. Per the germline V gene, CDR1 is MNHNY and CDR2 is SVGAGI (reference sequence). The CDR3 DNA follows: TGTGCCAGCAGCACCGGGACAGAGACGGGGATTGGGGGCTACACCTTC. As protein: CASSTGTETGIGGYTF.

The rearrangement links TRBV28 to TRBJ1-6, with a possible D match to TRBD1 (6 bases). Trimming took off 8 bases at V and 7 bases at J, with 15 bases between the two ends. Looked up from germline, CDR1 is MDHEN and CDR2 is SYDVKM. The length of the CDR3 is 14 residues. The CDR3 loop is CASHISRGNSPLHF. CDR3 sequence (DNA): TGTGCCAGCCACATCTCCAGGGGAAATTCACCCCTCCACTTT.

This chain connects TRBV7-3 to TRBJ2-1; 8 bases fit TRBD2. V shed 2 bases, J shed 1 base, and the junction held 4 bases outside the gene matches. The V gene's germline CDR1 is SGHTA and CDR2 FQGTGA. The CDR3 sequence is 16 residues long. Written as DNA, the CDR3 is TGTGCCAGCAGCTTACTCGGGGGGGCATCCTACAATGAGCAGTTCTTC. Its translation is CASSLLGGASYNEQFF. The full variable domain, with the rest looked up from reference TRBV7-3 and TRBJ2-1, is GAGVSQTPSNKVTEKGKYVELRCDPISGHTALYWYRQSLGQGPEFLIYFQGTGAADDSGLPNDRFFAVRPEGSVSTLKIQRTERGDSAVYLCASSLLGGASYNEQFFGPGTRLTVL.

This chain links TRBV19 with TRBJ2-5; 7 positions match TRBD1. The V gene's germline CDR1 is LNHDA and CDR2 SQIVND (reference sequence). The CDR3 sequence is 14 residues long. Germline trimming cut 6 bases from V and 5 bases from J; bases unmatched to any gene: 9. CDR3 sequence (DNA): TGTGCCAGTAGCAGTACAGGGGTGGGGGAGACCCAGTACTTC. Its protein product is CASSSTGVGETQYF.

CDR3 in amino acids: CASSHSPNEGEKLFF. CDR3 DNA: TGTGCCAGCAGCCATTCACCAAACGAGGGCGAAAAACTGTTTTTT. The V and J genes are TRBV4-2 and TRBJ1-4; D call uncertain. Looked up from germline, CDR1 is LGHNA and CDR2 is YNFKEQ. The V end lost 3 bases, the J end lost 8 bases, and 16 bases lay between the germline ends. This CDR3 has 15 amino acids.

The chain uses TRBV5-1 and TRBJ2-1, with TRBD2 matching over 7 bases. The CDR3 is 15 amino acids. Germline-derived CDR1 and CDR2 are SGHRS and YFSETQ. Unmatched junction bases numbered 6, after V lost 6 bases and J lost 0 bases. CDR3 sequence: CASMSIAGSYNEQFF. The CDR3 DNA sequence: TGCGCCAGCATGTCTATAGCGGGCTCCTACAATGAGCAGTTCTTC.

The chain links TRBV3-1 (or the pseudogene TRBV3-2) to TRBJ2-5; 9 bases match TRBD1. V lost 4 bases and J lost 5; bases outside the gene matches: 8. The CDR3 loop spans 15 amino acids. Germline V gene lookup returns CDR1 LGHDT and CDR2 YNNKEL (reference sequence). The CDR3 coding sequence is TGTGCCAGCAGCCCGGAGGACAGGGGATGGGAGACCCAGTACTTC. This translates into CASSPEDRGWETQYF.

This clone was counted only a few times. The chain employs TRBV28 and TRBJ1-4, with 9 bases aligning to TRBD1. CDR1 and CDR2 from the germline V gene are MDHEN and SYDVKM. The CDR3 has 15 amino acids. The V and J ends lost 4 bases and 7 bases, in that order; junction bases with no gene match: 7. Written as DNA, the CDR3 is TGTGCCAGCAGTTGGGACAGGGCAAGGGGTGAAAAACTGTTTTTT. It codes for CASSWDRARGEKLFF.

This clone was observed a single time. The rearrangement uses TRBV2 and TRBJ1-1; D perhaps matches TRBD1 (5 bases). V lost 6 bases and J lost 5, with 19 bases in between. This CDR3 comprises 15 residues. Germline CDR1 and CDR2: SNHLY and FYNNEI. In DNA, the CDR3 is TGTGCCAGCAGAGTGACTACGGGGGTTCGTACTGAAGCTTTCTTT. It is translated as CASRVTTGVRTEAFF.

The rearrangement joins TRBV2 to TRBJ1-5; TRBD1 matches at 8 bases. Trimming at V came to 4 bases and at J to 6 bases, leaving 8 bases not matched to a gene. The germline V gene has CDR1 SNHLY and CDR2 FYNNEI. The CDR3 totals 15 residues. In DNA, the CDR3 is TGTGCCAGCAGTGGACGACAGGGGATGGTTCAGCCCCAGCATTTT. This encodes CASSGRQGMVQPQHF. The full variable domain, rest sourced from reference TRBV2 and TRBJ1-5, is EPEVTQTPSHQVTQMGQEVILRCVPISNHLYFYWYRQILGQKVEFLVSFYNNEISEKSEIFDDQFSVERPDGSNFTLKIRSTKLEDSAMYFCASSGRQGMVQPQHFGDGTRLSIL.

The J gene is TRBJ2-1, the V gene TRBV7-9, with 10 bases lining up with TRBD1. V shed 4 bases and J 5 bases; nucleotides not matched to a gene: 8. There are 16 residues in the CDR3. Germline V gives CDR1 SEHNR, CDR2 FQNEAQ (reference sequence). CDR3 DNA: TGTGCCAGCAGCTCAAGATGGGACAGGGGCAACAATGAGCAGTTCTTC. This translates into CASSSRWDRGNNEQFF.

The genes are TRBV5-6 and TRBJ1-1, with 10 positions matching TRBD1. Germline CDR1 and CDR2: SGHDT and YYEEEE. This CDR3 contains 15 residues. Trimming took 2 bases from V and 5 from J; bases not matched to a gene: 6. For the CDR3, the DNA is TGTGCCAGCAGCTTCGTAAGGACAGGGGGAACTGAAGCTTTCTTT. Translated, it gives CASSFVRTGGTEAFF.

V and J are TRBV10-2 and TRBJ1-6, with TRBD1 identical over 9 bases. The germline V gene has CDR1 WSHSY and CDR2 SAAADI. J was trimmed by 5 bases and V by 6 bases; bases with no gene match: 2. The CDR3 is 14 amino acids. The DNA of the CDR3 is TGCGCCAGCAGACGGACAGGGGATAATTCACCCCTCCACTTT. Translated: CASRRTGDNSPLHF.

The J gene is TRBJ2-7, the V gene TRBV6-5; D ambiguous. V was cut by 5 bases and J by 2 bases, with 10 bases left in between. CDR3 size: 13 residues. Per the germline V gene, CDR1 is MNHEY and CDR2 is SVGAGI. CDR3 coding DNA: TGTGCCAGCAGTCGTCAGGCGACCTACGAGCAGTACTTC. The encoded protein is CASSRQATYEQYF.

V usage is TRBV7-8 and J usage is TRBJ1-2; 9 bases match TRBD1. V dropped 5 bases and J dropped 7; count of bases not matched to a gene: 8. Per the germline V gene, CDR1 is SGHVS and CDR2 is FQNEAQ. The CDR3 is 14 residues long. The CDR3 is CASSGPGTGPGYTF. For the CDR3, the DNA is TGTGCCAGCAGCGGACCCGGGACAGGGCCTGGCTACACCTTC.

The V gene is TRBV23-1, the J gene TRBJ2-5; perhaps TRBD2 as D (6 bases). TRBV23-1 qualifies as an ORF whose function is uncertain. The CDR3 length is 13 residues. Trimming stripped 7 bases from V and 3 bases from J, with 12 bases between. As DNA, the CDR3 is TGCGCCAGCACATATTCGGGGGAAGAGACCCAGTACTTC. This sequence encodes CASTYSGEETQYF.

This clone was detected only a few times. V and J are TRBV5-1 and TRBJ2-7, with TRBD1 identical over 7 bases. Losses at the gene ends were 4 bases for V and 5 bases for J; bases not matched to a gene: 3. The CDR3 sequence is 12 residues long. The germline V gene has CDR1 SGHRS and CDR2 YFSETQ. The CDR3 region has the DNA TGCGCCAGCAGCGTCACAGGGGACGAGCAGTACTTC. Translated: CASSVTGDEQYF.